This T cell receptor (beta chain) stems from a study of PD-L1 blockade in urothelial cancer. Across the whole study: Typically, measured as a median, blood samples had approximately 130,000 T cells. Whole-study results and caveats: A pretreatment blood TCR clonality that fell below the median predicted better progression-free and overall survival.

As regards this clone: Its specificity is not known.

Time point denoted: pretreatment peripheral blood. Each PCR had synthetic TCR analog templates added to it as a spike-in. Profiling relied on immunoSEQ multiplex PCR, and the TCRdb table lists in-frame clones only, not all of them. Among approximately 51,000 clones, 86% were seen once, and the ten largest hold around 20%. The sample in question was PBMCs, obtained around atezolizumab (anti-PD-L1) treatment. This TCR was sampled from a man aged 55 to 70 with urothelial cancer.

CDR3 in amino acids: CAWRQQFYGYTF. The DNA of the CDR3 is TGTGCCTGGAGGCAACAGTTCTATGGCTACACCTTC. This chain uses TRBV30 with TRBJ1-2; D gene ambiguous. Trimming removed 3 bases at V and 4 bases at J, with 9 bases between. Germline loops: CDR1 GTSNPN, CDR2 SVGIG (reference sequence). The CDR3 sequence is 12 residues long. The whole variable domain, filled in from reference TRBV30 and TRBJ1-2, reads SQTIHQWPATLVQPVGSPLSLECTVEGTSNPNLYWYRQAAGRGLQLLFYSVGIGQISSEVPQNLSASRPQDRQFILSSKKLLLSDSGFYLCAWRQQFYGYTFGSGTRLTVV.